This entry lists 27 T cell receptor beta chains sequenced from one sample in a study of OX40 agonist ivuxolimab in advanced cancers. The data were produced by immunoSEQ multiplex PCR, yet TCRdb's version contains in-frame clones alone and is incomplete. The sample records some 86,000 clones, more than 90% being singletons. This material consisted of CD4+ or CD8+ T cells sorted from blood, taken in a trial of the OX40 agonist ivuxolimab. These receptors originate from an adult with an advanced solid tumor such as melanoma, head and neck, liver or kidney cancer.

This rearrangement joins TRBV28 to TRBJ2-3; D may be TRBD2 (6 bases). V lost 3 bases and J 2 bases, leaving 15 bases between the germline ends. This CDR3 comprises 16 residues. Germline-derived CDR1 and CDR2 are MDHEN and SYDVKM. Written as DNA, the CDR3 is TGTGCCAGCAGTTTTGAGGGACTTCCGATCACAGATACGCAGTATTTT. It translates to CASSFEGLPITDTQYF.

V and J are TRBV6-6 and TRBJ1-4, with a tentative D call TRBD1 (5 bases). The CDR3 spans 15 residues. The V and J ends lost 2 bases and 4 bases respectively, with 11 bases between them. Looked up from germline, CDR1 is MNHNY and CDR2 is SVGAGI (reference sequence). The CDR3 reads CASSYGGANNEKLFF. In DNA form, the CDR3 reads TGTGCCAGCAGTTACGGCGGGGCGAATAATGAAAAACTGTTTTTT.

The V and J genes are TRBV18 and TRBJ1-4; D gene unclear. Germline V gene sequence: CDR1 KGHSH, CDR2 LQKENI. The CDR3 runs 14 residues. V lost 1 base and J 3 bases, leaving 6 bases between the germline ends. This chain's CDR3 is CASSPRQSNEKLFF. Written as DNA, the CDR3 is TGTGCCAGCTCACCACGGCAGTCTAATGAAAAACTGTTTTTT. Complete variable domain (other parts from reference TRBV18 and TRBJ1-4): NAGVMQNPRHLVRRRGQEARLRCSPMKGHSHVYWYRQLPEEGLKFMVYLQKENIIDESGMPKERFSAEFPKEGPSILRIQQVVRGDSAAYFCASSPRQSNEKLFFGSGTQLSVL.

This clone appeared once. This sequence joins TRBV6-1 and TRBJ1-1; no reliable D call. CDR3 length equals 16 residues. V shed 0 bases and J shed 1 base, with 12 bases lying between them. Germline V gene data show CDR1 as MNHNS and CDR2 as SASEGT. The CDR3 sequence is CASSEASGEGNTEAFF. For the CDR3, the DNA is TGTGCCAGCAGTGAAGCTAGTGGGGAAGGGAACACTGAAGCTTTCTTT.

The chain couples TRBV28 to TRBJ2-7; no definite D call. Germline V CDR1 and CDR2: MDHEN, SYDVKM. Between the trimmed V and J ends, which lost 5 bases and 4 bases, there was a span of 9 bases. The CDR3 loop spans 12 amino acids. The CDR3 DNA is TGTGCCAGCAGTCCCGGGTGGTACGAGCAGTACTTC. It codes for CASSPGWYEQYF. Full variable domain (rest looked up from reference TRBV28 and TRBJ2-7): DVKVTQSSRYLVKRTGEKVFLECVQDMDHENMFWYRQDPGLGLRLIYFSYDVKMKEKGDIPEGYSVSREKKERFSLILESASTNQTSMYLCASSPGWYEQYFGPGTRLTVT.

This chain joins TRBV6-5 and TRBJ1-1, with TRBD1 matching 9 bases. CDR1 is MNHEY and CDR2 is SVGAGI in the germline V gene. This CDR3 is built from 14 residues. Trimming cost V 6 bases and J 5 bases; bases outside gene matches: 7. Written as DNA, the CDR3 is TGTGCCAGCAGACGTCTGACAGGGGGGACTGAAGCTTTCTTT. Residues: CASRRLTGGTEAFF.

The CDR3 nucleotides read TGTGCCAGTTCCGAGGGGATGAACACTGAAGCTTTCTTT. It specifies CASSEGMNTEAFF. This chain uses TRBV19 with TRBJ1-1; perhaps TRBD1 as D (5 bases). The germline CDR1 and CDR2 sequences are LNHDA and SQIVND (reference sequence). Trimming cost V 8 bases and J 0 bases, with 10 bases left between them. The CDR3 contains 13 residues.

J is TRBJ2-2 and V is TRBV5-4; 7 bases fit TRBD2. V shed 3 bases and J 5 bases; nucleotides not matched to a gene: 4. In germline, CDR1 is SGHNT, CDR2 YYREEE (reference sequence). This CDR3 region has 14 residues. Written as DNA, the CDR3 is TGTGCCAGCAGCTCAGCGGGAAGGACCGGGGAGCTGTTTTTT. Translated, it gives CASSSAGRTGELFF.

The chain has TRBV18 and TRBJ2-7; TRBD1 agrees at 7 bases. V was pared by 5 bases and J by 5 bases, with 9 bases of the junction left unmatched. This CDR3 contains 14 residues. Germline loops: CDR1 KGHSH, CDR2 LQKENI. CDR3 amino acids: CASSARTGQDEQYF. CDR3 coding DNA: TGTGCCAGCTCAGCGCGAACTGGACAGGACGAGCAGTACTTC.

The V call is TRBV27, the J call TRBJ2-3, with 10 positions matching TRBD2. Germline CDR1 is MNHEY and CDR2 is SMNVEV (reference sequence). The J segment lost 4 bases and the V segment lost 0 bases, leaving 4 bases of the junction unmatched. The CDR3 runs to 16 residues. The CDR3 loop is CASSLSSSGSSDTQYF. CDR3 nucleotide sequence: TGTGCCAGCAGTTTATCGTCTAGCGGGAGTTCAGATACGCAGTATTTT.

The J gene is TRBJ1-2, the V gene TRBV7-3; D remains unclear. The CDR3 runs 8 residues. Germline V gene sequence: CDR1 SGHTA, CDR2 FQGTGA. Trimming cost V 6 bases and J 7 bases, with 0 bases left between them. The CDR3 DNA sequence: TGTGCCAGCAGTGGCTACACCTTC. Encoded protein: CASSGYTF.

The gene calls are TRBV6-5 and TRBJ2-3; the D is unclear. Germline V gene data show CDR1 as MNHEY and CDR2 as SVGAGI. V was clipped by 8 bases and J by 2 bases, with 8 bases between them. The CDR3 is made up of 12 amino acids. The CDR3, as DNA: TGTGCCAGCGGCCCTACCACAGATACGCAGTATTTT. This gives the protein CASGPTTDTQYF.

The chain joins TRBV28 to TRBJ1-2; D uncertain. Trimming cost V 6 bases and J 1 base, with 15 bases left between them. The length of the CDR3 is 15 residues. From germline, CDR1 is MDHEN and CDR2 SYDVKM. The CDR3 protein is CASRPVLGSNYGYTF. The CDR3, as DNA: TGTGCCAGCAGACCGGTGTTAGGCAGTAACTATGGCTACACCTTC.

The V call is TRBV19, the J call TRBJ1-5; 8 bases are shared with TRBD1. Unmatched junction bases numbered 6, after V lost 7 bases and J lost 4 bases. This CDR3 has 14 amino acids. The germline V gene encodes CDR1 LNHDA and CDR2 SQIVND (reference sequence). As DNA, the CDR3 is TGTGCCAGTAAGGACAGGGTTCGTAATCAGCCCCAGCATTTT. Protein product: CASKDRVRNQPQHF.

The chain combines TRBV5-4 with TRBJ2-2; the D call may be TRBD1 or TRBD2 (6 bases each). The V gene lost 0 bases and the J gene lost 7 bases, with 13 bases spanning the gap. This CDR3 spans 15 amino acids. Germline values: CDR1 SGHNT, CDR2 YYREEE (reference sequence). The CDR3 DNA sequence: TGTGCCAGCAGCTTGGTTGGGGGGCTAGACGGGGAGCTGTTTTTT. Translated, it gives CASSLVGGLDGELFF.

CDR3 nucleotides: TGTGCCAGCTCTCTTAGGGGGGGCGATGAGCAGTTCTTC. This codes for CASSLRGGDEQFF. The chain joins TRBV10-3 to TRBJ2-1; weak D call: TRBD2 (7 bases). Germline loops: CDR1 ENHRY, CDR2 SYGVKD. The CDR3 extends over 13 amino acids. V lost 10 bases to trimming and J lost 8 bases, with 18 bases between them.

The rearrangement uses TRBV7-8 and TRBJ2-7, with D possibly TRBD2 on 6 matching bases. Germline assignment: CDR1 SGHVS and CDR2 FQNEAQ. The V end lost 5 bases, the J end lost 0 bases, and 8 bases lay between the germline ends. CDR3 length: 13 amino acids. The CDR3, as DNA: TGTGCCAGCAGCCCGCGGGGCTCCTACGAGCAGTACTTC. Its translation is CASSPRGSYEQYF.

This CDR3 is CASSLESLAGKRTQYF. DNA of the CDR3: TGCGCCAGCAGCTTGGAGTCCTTAGCGGGAAAACGAACCCAGTACTTC. The rearrangement joins TRBV5-1 to TRBJ2-5, with TRBD2 identical over 8 bases. The junction had 12 bases not matched to a gene; V was cut back by 0 bases and J by 8 bases. The CDR3 loop spans 16 amino acids. CDR1 SGHRS and CDR2 YFSETQ come from the germline V gene.

The chain uses TRBV9 and TRBJ2-2, with TRBD2 matching over 11 bases. This CDR3 has 21 amino acids. CDR1 and CDR2 from the germline V gene are SGDLS and YYNGEE. J gave up 0 bases and V 0 bases, and 13 bases lay outside the gene matches. CDR3 amino acids: CASSVAGGSGRALANTGELFF. The CDR3 nucleotides read TGTGCCAGCAGCGTAGCCGGGGGTAGCGGGAGGGCCTTAGCGAACACCGGGGAGCTGTTTTTT. The full variable domain, its missing parts supplied by reference TRBV9 and TRBJ2-2, is DSGVTQTPKHLITATGQRVTLRCSPRSGDLSVYWYQQSLDQGLQFLIQYYNGEERAKGNILERFSAQQFPDLHSELNLSSLELGDSALYFCASSVAGGSGRALANTGELFFGEGSRLTVL.

The chain couples TRBV19 to TRBJ1-5; D unresolved. The CDR3 length is 15 residues. The V gene's germline CDR1 is LNHDA and CDR2 SQIVND (reference sequence). V was clipped by 4 bases and J by 4 bases, with 14 bases between them. The DNA of the CDR3 is TGTGCCAGTAGTACCCGAGAGGGTCGGAATCAGCCCCAGCATTTT. Protein: CASSTREGRNQPQHF.

This rearrangement joins TRBV4-2 to TRBJ2-7, with D unclear. The germline V and J ends were trimmed by 0 bases and 3 bases, with 6 bases remaining between them. The V gene's germline CDR1 is LGHNA and CDR2 YNFKEQ. This CDR3 is 13 amino acids long. The CDR3, as DNA: TGTGCCAGCAGCCAAGACAATGACTACGAGCAGTACTTC. It translates to CASSQDNDYEQYF.

In DNA, the CDR3 is TGTGCCAGCAGTTTCAACGGAGGCCAAGAGACCCAGTACTTC. Protein: CASSFNGGQETQYF. The V and J genes are TRBV27 and TRBJ2-5, with a tentative D call TRBD2 (5 bases). This CDR3 has 14 residues. The germline gives CDR1 MNHEY, CDR2 SMNVEV (reference sequence). Trimming removed 3 bases from V and 1 base from J, with 9 bases in between.

This clone was counted once. The J gene is TRBJ2-5, the V gene TRBV7-3; 8 bases match TRBD2. CDR3 length: 17 residues. V lost 2 bases to trimming and J lost 4 bases; unmatched junction nucleotides: 12. Germline-derived CDR1 and CDR2 are SGHTA and FQGTGA. The CDR3, as DNA: TGTGCCAGCAGCTTAGGGGCTAGCGGGCCTAAGGGAGAGACCCAGTACTTC. As protein: CASSLGASGPKGETQYF.

DNA of the CDR3: TGTGCCAGCAGCAAAAGTTGGGACAGGGGGTCTCTCACTGAAGCTTTCTTT. This codes for CASSKSWDRGSLTEAFF. The gene calls are TRBV21-1 and TRBJ1-1; TRBD1, the table's D call, lacks a check against the DNA. TRBV21-1 is a pseudogene segment. This CDR3 contains 17 residues.

This clone was observed a handful of times. The gene calls are TRBV18 and TRBJ1-5; D unclear. The germline V gene encodes CDR1 KGHSH and CDR2 LQKENI. The ends were cut back, 2 bases at V and 1 base at J, with 12 bases in the middle. The length of the CDR3 is 16 residues. The chain's CDR3 is CASSPVPGFSNQPQHF. CDR3 coding DNA: TGTGCCAGCTCACCAGTACCGGGGTTCAGCAATCAGCCCCAGCATTTT.

V usage is TRBV7-3 and J usage is TRBJ2-1, with TRBD2 as a possible D gene (6 bases). Germline CDR1 is SGHTA and CDR2 is FQGTGA. The CDR3 has 15 amino acids. V gave up 0 bases and J gave up 6 bases, with 12 bases separating them. The CDR3 here is CASSLTGDSPNEQFF. Written as DNA, the CDR3 is TGTGCCAGCAGCTTAACGGGGGACTCCCCCAATGAGCAGTTCTTC.

In the case of this clone: The sample carries other DNA sequences with the same CDR3. The chain employs TRBV2 and TRBJ1-5; the D gene is possibly TRBD1 (5 bases). This CDR3 contains 14 residues. V was clipped by 4 bases and J by 4 bases, with 11 bases between them. Germline lookup yields CDR1 SNHLY and CDR2 FYNNEI. Here the CDR3 DNA reads TGTGCCAGCAGTGCGGGTCAGGGAAATCAGCCCCAGCATTTT. It codes for CASSAGQGNQPQHF.